The following is a T cell receptor beta chain sequence with its context. There are a few counts of this clone. No antigen is known for it. No base quality information exists; no much larger clone differs at one position. TCRbeta CDR3 regions were profiled with the immunoSEQ Assay using bias-controlled multiplex PCR amplification of genomic DNA. The authors' pipeline ran thus. To quantify the absolute abundance of each unique TCRbeta CDR3 region, the sequences were collapsed and filtered. Differential abundance was assessed using a binomial (Fisher-equivalent) model and a beta-binomial model in which time-dependent variance fitted from healthy donors was added. Clones with fewer than 5 combined templates were removed, and differential abundance was called for clones with a Benjamini-Hochberg FDR below 0.01. Beta-binomial variance was modeled as a function of total template count across the two samples using the form v = (b*log(k)+a)^2. TCRdb carries this immuneACCESS record with in-frame sequences only. Its versions omit some clonotypes, under half of them owing to an unresolved V gene in the studies checked, with the rest unexplained. V and J calls and clone size are given by that table; D and trimming were obtained from the DNA. The sample table contains about 90,000 clones; only one count was recorded for 70% to 90% of them. The ten largest account for 5.6% of the sample.

This specimen belongs to a study of identifying expanded T cells in peripheral blood (dated by TCRdb to the late 2010s). Context from the whole study: Technical replicates were generated by sequencing separate aliquots of the same genomic DNA pool, with four replicates compared pairwise.

There are 16 amino acids in the CDR3, from cysteine to phenylalanine inclusive. CDR3 DNA is the only sequence kept; it has 48 bases, read in frame from the first base. The germline V gene (reference sequence) specifies MNHNY as CDR1 and SVGAGI as CDR2. V and J lose 8 bases and 9 bases, and a span of 26 bases separates them. Overall results and qualifications from the work: About 1.3 differentially abundant clones were flagged by the binomial model between technical replicates, whereas about 16 and 20 were flagged over roughly two weeks and four weeks, respectively. Variance in clone template counts between roughly two-week samples significantly increased with total template count across all healthy donors. It was expected by the authors that biological variance in healthy repertoires might increase further over much longer intervals, such as months to years. Across all healthy-donor time intervals, the beta-binomial model significantly lowered both the number of clones called differentially abundant and the false-positive rate.

During the collection period, no immune events, such as infections, were documented for the healthy donors. To calibrate time-dependent variance in a beta-binomial model of T-cell clone differential abundance, blood repertoires from healthy donors were used as a training cohort. The training cohort was composed of 10 or so healthy donors, 3 female and 7 male. Donor ages ranged from about 29 to 65 years, with an average of around 43 years. Whole blood was collected from each healthy donor at three time points spaced approximately 2 weeks apart and obtained from a commercial supplier. Genomic DNA was extracted from unsorted whole blood for immunosequencing.

The rearrangement joined TRBV6-6 to TRBJ2-4; TRBD1 is possibly the D segment (9 matching bases). This TCR was sampled from a person aged 18 to 75 in good health. The sample taken for sequencing was blood. The CDR3 reads CASDDGGGQGTGIQYF. The base sequence is TGTGCCAGCGACGACGGGGGGGGACAGGGAACGGGCATTCAGTACTTC.